This T cell receptor (beta chain) was captured in a study of T cell repertoires in cytomegalovirus infection. As for the study in general: Carrying CMV and the relevant HLA type showed in public TCR beta signatures. Findings of the study overall: HLA-C-restricted, CMV-specific TCR beta clonotypes were dominant ex vivo. Identification of carriers of CMV plus the relevant HLA was performed using cumulative public TCR beta family frequency.

This clonotype was observed many times. Its antigen remains unknown. The J segment lost 4 bases and the V segment lost 0 bases, leaving 3 bases of the junction unmatched. This CDR3 is built from 16 residues. Germline values: CDR1 SEHNR, CDR2 FQNEAQ (reference sequence). TCRdb re-derived calls from the reads in MiXCR, one entry per CDR3 protein. The sample holds fewer than 550,000 distinct CDR3 sequences, 25% to 40% seen once. Source material: PBMCs. This clonotype was sampled from a human donor in good health (CMV status not recorded). Some clones in this sample may be carry-over from other donors' samples. This chain connects TRBV7-9 to TRBJ2-3, with 11 nucleotides matching TRBD2. CDR3 sequence reads: CASSLATSGGADTQYF. The CDR3 DNA sequence: TGTGCCAGCAGCTTAGCAACTAGCGGGGGAGCAGATACGCAGTATTTT.